What follows is one T cell receptor beta chain and its context. The germline CDR1 and CDR2 sequences are LNHNV and YYDKDF (reference sequence). CDR3 length equals 12 residues. The ends were cut back, 8 bases at V and 2 bases at J, with 9 bases in the middle. These data belong to a study of T cell changes during pregnancy in multiple sclerosis. Assay: immunoSEQ multiplex PCR; the TCRdb copy retains only in-frame clones and omits some. The sample holds more than 75,000 clones, about 93% seen once. This clonotype was sampled from a female donor with multiple sclerosis, enrolled in a pregnancy study. The sample was peripheral blood, taken in the first trimester of pregnancy. The rearrangement joins TRBV15 to TRBJ1-2; D is unclear. The CDR3: CATRGLNYGYTF. Written as DNA, the CDR3 is TGTGCCACCCGAGGACTCAACTATGGCTACACCTTC.